This T cell receptor beta chain was found in a study of blood T cells in healthy people across ages (dated by TCRdb to the mid-2010s). At the level of the whole study: In model experiments, template switching captured roughly one uniquely barcoded TCR beta cDNA molecule for every two T cells. To track age-related changes in TCR beta repertoire diversity, the study relied on deep sequencing normalized with unique cDNA molecular identifiers. The donors were divided into four age groups: young (average approximately 15 years), middle-aged (approximately 39), aged (approximately 59) and long-lived (about 80). To avoid experimental bias, donors of different ages were randomly spread across the sequencing lanes. Two additional independent replicas of 1 million unique cDNA reads from the same blood draw were analyzed for two donors (one aged 18 to 30 and one aged 80 or older).

The receptor library was made with 5' RACE. The instrument was an Illumina HiSeq 2500. A second PCR of roughly 6 to 11 cycles was run with a J-beta primer mix and a sample-barcoded 5' primer. Each TCR beta cDNA molecule received a unique molecular identifier from a template-switch 5' adaptor carrying 12 random nucleotides. At least 2.5 million CDR3-containing paired-end reads were obtained from each sample. All of the RNA was converted into first-strand cDNA using the Mint cDNA synthesis kit, with a TRBC-specific oligonucleotide serving as the primer. Following uracil-DNA glycosylase treatment, all cDNA underwent a first 18-cycle PCR with the universal primers M1SS and BC2_uni_R. In the paper's pipeline: Each sample was normalized by randomly selecting 1 million high-quality reads, each carrying a distinct molecular identifier. Instead of being binned into consensus sequences, reads that shared molecular identifiers were thrown out. MiTCR, set to a Q25 quality threshold and the strictest error-elimination algorithm, was used for CDR3 identification, clonotype clustering and error correction. A nonparametric unseen species model using Euler transformation provided a lower-bound estimate of total TCR beta diversity. Clones were called with MiXCR by TCRdb after fastp trimmed the public reads at Q25, and only in-frame beta chains were retained. Merged by CDR3 protein, the rows form single entries marked with the most common genes and DNA. Here the V and J calls rest on TCRdb's processing, not on the authors' analysis. This sample comprises around 690,000 distinct CDR3 sequences, under 65% of them detected only once. The leading ten clones occupy 30% to 40% of the sample.

The donors were some 36 Caucasian individuals from Russia, aged roughly 6 to 90 years, who were systemically healthy. About 9.8 milliliters of peripheral blood were drawn from each donor into EDTA-treated Vacutainer tubes. Ficoll-Paque density-gradient centrifugation was used to isolate PBMCs, with at least 7 million per sample. Total RNA, at least 6 micrograms per sample, was extracted from PBMCs with Trizol reagent. Naive CD45RAhigh/CD27high T cell percentages were measured by flow cytometry on a PBMC aliquot from every donor. The research as a whole found: Because donor CMV infection status was unknown, age-related changes in expanded clonotypes were potentially confounded. Observed TCR beta diversity per million T cells fell roughly linearly with age, and a significant reduction was already apparent by age about 38. Estimates of total diversity based on one million sequenced T cells were considered lower bounds and underestimates. The percentage of naive T cells measured by flow cytometry correlated strongly with observed TCR beta diversity. Compared with the aged group, more naive CD4+ T cells, fewer expanded clones and increased TCR diversity were shown by the long-lived group, suggesting age selection. Bulk unsorted PBMC profiling prevented conclusive comparison of naive and antigen-experienced compartments.

This clonotype was counted many times. There is no known antigen for this receptor. Base qualities are missing; no much larger clone stands one base away. V and J are truncated by 6 bases and 1 base respectively, leaving an intervening sequence of 6 bases. Including the terminal cysteine and phenylalanine, the CDR3 comprises 12 residues. Only the CDR3 DNA is retained, 36 bases long and in frame from the first base. CDR1 and CDR2 are read off the germline V gene as SNHLY and FYNNEI. This TCR was sampled from a man aged 55 to 70 in good health. The sequenced material came from blood. The V and J segments used are TRBV2 and TRBJ2-5; the D gene assignment is ambiguous. The CDR3: CASSEPQETQYF. The bases read TGTGCCAGCAGCGAACCCCAAGAGACCCAGTACTTC.